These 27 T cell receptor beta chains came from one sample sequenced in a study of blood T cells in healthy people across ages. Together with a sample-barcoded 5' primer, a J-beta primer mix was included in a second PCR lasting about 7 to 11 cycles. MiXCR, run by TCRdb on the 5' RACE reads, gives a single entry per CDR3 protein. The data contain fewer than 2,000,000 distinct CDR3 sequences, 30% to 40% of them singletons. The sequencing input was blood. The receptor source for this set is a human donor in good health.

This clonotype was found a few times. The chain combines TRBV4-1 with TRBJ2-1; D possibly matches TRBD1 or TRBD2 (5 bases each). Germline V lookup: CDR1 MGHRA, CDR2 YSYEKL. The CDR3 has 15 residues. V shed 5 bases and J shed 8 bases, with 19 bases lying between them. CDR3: CASSSGALVIDEQFF. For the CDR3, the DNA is TGCGCCAGCAGCTCCGGGGCCCTGGTAATCGATGAGCAGTTCTTC.

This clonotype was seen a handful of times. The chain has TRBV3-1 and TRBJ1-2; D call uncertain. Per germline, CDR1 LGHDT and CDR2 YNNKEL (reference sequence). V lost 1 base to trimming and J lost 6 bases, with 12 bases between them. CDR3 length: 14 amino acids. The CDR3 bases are TGTGCCAGCAGCCAAGTAGGCAGCTGGGATGGCTACACCTTC. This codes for CASSQVGSWDGYTF.

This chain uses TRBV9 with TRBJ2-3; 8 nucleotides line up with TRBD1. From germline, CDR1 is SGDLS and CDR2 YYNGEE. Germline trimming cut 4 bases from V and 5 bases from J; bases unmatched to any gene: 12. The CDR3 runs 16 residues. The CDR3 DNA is TGTGCCAGCAGCTTCGTAGGTCCAGGGGGCGTAGATACGCAGTATTTT. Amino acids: CASSFVGPGGVDTQYF.

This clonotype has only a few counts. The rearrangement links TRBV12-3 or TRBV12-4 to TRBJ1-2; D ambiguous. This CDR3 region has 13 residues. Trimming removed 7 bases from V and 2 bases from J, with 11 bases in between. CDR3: CASTLGWNYGYTF. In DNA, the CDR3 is TGTGCCAGCACCCTCGGATGGAACTATGGCTACACCTTC.

The CDR3 is CASSLNGVSNQPQHF. In nucleotides, the CDR3 is TGTGCCAGCAGCCTTAACGGGGTTAGCAATCAGCCCCAGCATTTT. This rearrangement joins TRBV11-2 to TRBJ1-5; D unresolved. V gave up 5 bases and J gave up 0 bases, with 11 bases separating them. Germline loops: CDR1 SGHAT, CDR2 FQNNGV. CDR3 length: 15 amino acids.

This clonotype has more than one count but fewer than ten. CDR3 loop: CASSLPENNEQFF. As DNA, the CDR3 is TGTGCCAGCAGCTTGCCGGAGAACAATGAGCAGTTCTTC. The V gene is TRBV5-5, the J gene TRBJ2-1; D is undetermined. Trimming removed 1 base at V and 5 bases at J, with 7 bases between. The CDR3 consists of 13 residues. Per germline, CDR1 SGHKS and CDR2 YYEKEE (reference sequence).

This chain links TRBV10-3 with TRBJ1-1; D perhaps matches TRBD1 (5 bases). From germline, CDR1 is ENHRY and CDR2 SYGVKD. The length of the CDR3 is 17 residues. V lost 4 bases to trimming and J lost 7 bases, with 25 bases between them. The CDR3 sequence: CAISGSTAEIGRGEAFF. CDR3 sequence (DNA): TGTGCCATCAGTGGGTCCACCGCCGAAATAGGAAGGGGTGAAGCTTTCTTT.

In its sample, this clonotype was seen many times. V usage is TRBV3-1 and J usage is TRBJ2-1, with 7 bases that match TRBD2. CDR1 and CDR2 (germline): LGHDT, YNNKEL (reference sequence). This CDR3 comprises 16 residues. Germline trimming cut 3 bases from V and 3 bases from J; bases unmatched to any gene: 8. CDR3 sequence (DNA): TGTGCCAGCAGCCACGCCCGGGCGGGAGTCTACAATGAGCAGTTCTTC. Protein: CASSHARAGVYNEQFF.

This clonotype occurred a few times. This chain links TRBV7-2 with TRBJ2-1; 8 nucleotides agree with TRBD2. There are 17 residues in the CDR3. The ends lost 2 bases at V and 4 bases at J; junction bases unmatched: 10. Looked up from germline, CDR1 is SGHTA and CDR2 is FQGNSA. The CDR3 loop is CASSLTGGGRVYNEQFF. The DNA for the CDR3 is TGTGCCAGCAGCTTAACCGGGGGGGGCCGAGTATACAATGAGCAGTTCTTC.

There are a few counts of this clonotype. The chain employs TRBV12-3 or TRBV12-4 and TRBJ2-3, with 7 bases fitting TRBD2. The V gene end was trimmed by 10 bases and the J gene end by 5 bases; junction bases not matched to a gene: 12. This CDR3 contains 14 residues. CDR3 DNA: TGTGCCACTGCCCCTAGCGGAAGGGGAGATACGCAGTATTTT. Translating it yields CATAPSGRGDTQYF.

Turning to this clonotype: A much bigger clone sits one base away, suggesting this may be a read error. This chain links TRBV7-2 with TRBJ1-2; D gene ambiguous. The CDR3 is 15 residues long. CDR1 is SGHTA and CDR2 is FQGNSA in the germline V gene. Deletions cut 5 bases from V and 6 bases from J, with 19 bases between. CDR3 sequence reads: CASSPSGVGLNGYTF. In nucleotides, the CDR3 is TGTGCCAGCAGCCCCTCAGGTGTGGGGTTGAATGGCTACACCTTC.

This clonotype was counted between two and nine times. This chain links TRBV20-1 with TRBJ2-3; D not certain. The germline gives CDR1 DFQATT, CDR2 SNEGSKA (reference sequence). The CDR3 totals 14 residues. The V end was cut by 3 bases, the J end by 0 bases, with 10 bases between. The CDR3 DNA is TGCAGTGCTAGCGGATTCGCTAGCACAGATACGCAGTATTTT. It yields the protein CSASGFASTDTQYF.

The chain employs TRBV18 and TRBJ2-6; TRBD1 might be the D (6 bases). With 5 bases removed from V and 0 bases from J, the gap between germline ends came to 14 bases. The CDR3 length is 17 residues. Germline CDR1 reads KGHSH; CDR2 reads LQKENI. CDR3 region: CASSSTGSTSGANVLTF. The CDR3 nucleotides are TGTGCCAGCTCATCGACAGGATCAACCTCTGGGGCCAACGTCCTGACTTTC.

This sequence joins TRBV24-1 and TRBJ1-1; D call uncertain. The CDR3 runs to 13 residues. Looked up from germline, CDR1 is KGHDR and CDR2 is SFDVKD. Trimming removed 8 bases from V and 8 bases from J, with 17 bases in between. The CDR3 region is CATISESGTEAFF. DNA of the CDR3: TGTGCCACCATCTCAGAATCTGGCACCGAAGCTTTCTTT.

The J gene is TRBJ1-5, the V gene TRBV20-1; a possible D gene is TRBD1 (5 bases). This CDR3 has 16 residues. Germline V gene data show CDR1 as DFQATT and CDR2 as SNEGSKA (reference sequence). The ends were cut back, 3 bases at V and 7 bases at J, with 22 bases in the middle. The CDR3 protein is CSARAGGIGEVQPQHF. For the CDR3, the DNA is TGCAGTGCTAGGGCGGGAGGTATAGGGGAGGTACAGCCCCAGCATTTT.

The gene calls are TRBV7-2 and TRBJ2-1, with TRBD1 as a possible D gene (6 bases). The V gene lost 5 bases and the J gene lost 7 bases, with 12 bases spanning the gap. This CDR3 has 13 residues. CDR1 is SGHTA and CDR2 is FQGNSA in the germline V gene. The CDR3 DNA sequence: TGTGCCAGCAGCCCCTGGGGGCGGAATGAGCAGTTCTTC. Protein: CASSPWGRNEQFF.

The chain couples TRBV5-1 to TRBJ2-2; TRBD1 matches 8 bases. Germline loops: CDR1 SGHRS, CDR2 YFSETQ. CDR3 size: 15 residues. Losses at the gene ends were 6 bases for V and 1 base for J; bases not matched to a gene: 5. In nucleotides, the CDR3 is TGCGCCAGCACCCCCGGGACAGGGAACACCGGGGAGCTGTTTTTT. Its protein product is CASTPGTGNTGELFF. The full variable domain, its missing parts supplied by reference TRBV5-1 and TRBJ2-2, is KAGVTQTPRYLIKTRGQQVTLSCSPISGHRSVSWYQQTPGQGLQFLFEYFSETQRNKGNFPGRFSGRQFSNSRSEMNVSTLELGDSALYLCASTPGTGNTGELFFGEGSRLTVL.

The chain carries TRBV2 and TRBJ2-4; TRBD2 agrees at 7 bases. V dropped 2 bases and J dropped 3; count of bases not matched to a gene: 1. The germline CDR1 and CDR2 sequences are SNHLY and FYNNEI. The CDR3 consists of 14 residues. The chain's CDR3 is CASSETGGKNIQYF. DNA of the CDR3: TGTGCCAGCAGTGAAACGGGGGGCAAAAACATTCAGTACTTC.

CDR3 amino acids: CASSSRGVAASVGYEQYF. CDR3 DNA: TGTGCCAGCTCGAGCCGAGGAGTGGCAGCCTCCGTGGGTTACGAGCAGTACTTC. V usage is TRBV18 and J usage is TRBJ2-4; no clear D gene. The J call could be wrong; TRBJ2-7 is a better fit for the DNA end. Germline values: CDR1 KGHSH, CDR2 LQKENI. The CDR3 sequence is 18 residues long.

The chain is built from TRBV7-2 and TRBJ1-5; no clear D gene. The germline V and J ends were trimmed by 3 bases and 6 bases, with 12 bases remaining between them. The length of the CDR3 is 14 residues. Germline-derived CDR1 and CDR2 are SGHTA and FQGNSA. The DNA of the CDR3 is TGTGCCAGCAGCTTTAACAGTCAGACTCAGCCCCAGCATTTT. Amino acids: CASSFNSQTQPQHF.

The CDR3 loop reads CAISDGEGYEQYF. CDR3 DNA sequence: TGTGCCATCAGTGACGGGGAGGGGTACGAGCAGTACTTC. The chain combines TRBV10-3 with TRBJ2-7; 7 positions match TRBD2. Germline V gene lookup returns CDR1 ENHRY and CDR2 SYGVKD. CDR3 size: 13 residues. Trimming cost V 3 bases and J 4 bases; bases outside gene matches: 3.

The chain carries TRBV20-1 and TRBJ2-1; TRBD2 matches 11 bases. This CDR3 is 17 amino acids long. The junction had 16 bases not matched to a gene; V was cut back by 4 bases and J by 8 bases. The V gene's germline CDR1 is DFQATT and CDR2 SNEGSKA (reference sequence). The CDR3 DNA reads TGCAGTGCTACCGGGACTAGCGGCCCCAATTCGGGCGATGAGCAGTTCTTC. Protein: CSATGTSGPNSGDEQFF.

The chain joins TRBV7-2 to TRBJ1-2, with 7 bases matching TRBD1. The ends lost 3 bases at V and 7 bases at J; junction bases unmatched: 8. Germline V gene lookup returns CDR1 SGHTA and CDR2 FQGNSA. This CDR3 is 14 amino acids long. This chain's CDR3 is CASSLQPTGPGYTF. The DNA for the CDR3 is TGTGCCAGCAGCTTGCAACCGACAGGGCCTGGCTACACCTTC. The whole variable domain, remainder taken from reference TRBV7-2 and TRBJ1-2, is GAGVSQSPSNKVTEKGKDVELRCDPISGHTALYWYRQSLGQGLEFLIYFQGNSAPDKSGLPSDRFSAERTGGSVSTLTIQRTQQEDSAVYLCASSLQPTGPGYTFGSGTRLTVV.

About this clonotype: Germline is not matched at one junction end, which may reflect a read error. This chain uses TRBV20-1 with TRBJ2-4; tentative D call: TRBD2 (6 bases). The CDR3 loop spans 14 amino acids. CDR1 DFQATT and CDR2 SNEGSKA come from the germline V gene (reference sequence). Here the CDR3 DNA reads TGCAGTGCCCTGGGGGGTTCTGCCAAAAACACTCAGTACTTC. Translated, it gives CSALGGSAKNTQYF.

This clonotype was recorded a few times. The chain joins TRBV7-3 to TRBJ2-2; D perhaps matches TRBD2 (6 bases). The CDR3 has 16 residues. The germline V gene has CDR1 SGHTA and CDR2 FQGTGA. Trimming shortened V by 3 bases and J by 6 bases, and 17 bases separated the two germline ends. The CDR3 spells CASSFSGGVSSGELFF. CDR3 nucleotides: TGTGCCAGCAGCTTCTCAGGCGGGGTGTCGTCCGGGGAGCTGTTTTTT. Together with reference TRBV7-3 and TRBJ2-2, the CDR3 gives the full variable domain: GAGVSQTPSNKVTEKGKYVELRCDPISGHTALYWYRQSLGQGPEFLIYFQGTGAADDSGLPNDRFFAVRPEGSVSTLKIQRTERGDSAVYLCASSFSGGVSSGELFFGEGSRLTVL.

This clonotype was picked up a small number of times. The CDR3 sequence is CSARTGYSYEQYF. Here the CDR3 DNA reads TGCAGTGCTAGAACTGGCTACTCCTACGAGCAGTACTTC. The gene calls are TRBV20-1 and TRBJ2-7; D remains ambiguous. The V gene lost 2 bases and the J gene lost 0 bases, with 8 bases spanning the gap. Germline V gives CDR1 DFQATT, CDR2 SNEGSKA (reference sequence). The CDR3 runs 13 residues.

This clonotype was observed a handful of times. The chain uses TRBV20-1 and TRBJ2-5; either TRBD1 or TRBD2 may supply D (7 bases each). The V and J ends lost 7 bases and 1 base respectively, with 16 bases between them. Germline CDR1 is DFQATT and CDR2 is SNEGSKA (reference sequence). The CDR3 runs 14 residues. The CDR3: CSGPRGGAQETQYF. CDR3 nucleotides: TGCAGTGGGCCCAGGGGGGGGGCCCAAGAGACCCAGTACTTC.